This T cell receptor beta chain was retrieved from a study of preoperative IRX-2 immunotherapy in early breast cancer. This CDR3 is 16 amino acids long. The treatment is: preoperative locoregional IRX-2 cytokine immunotherapy. Samples came from a phase Ib trial of preoperative locoregional IRX-2 cytokine immunotherapy. TCRdb's table, derived via immunoSEQ multiplex PCR, lists solely in-frame clones and lacks some. This table holds around 88,000 clones, just over 85% found once. The origin of this receptor is a human donor with breast cancer. This specimen was tumor tissue, taken after IRX-2 immunotherapy. The chain is built from TRBV22-1 and TRBJ1-5. TRBV22-1 is a recognized pseudogene. CDR3 nucleotides: TGTGCCAGCAGGAAGGGGGGGTCCAGCGGCAATCAGCCCCAGCATTTT. This translates into CASRKGGSSGNQPQHF.